These T cell receptor beta chains were read from a single sample in a study of shared clonotypes between healthy human individuals. Profiled with immunoSEQ multiplex PCR; TCRdb holds only in-frame clones, not every one. The repertoire holds about 580,000 clones, with about 98% as singletons. Specimen: naive CD8+ T cells sorted from blood. Source of these receptors: a man aged 25 to 40 in good health. Both conserved end residues are trimmed from each CDR3. Each record gives: V gene, J gene, CDR3 protein.

v_call: TRBV5-1
j_call: TRBJ2-2
cdr3_aa: ASSLEGSAGELF

v_call: TRBV6-1
j_call: TRBJ2-1
cdr3_aa: ASSDYPSYNEQF

v_call: TRBV11-2
j_call: TRBJ2-7
cdr3_aa: ASSSWREKNEQY

v_call: TRBV14
j_call: TRBJ2-7
cdr3_aa: ASSQFRTRSPYEQY

v_call: TRBV9
j_call: TRBJ2-2
cdr3_aa: ASSVRATGELF

v_call: TRBV7-2
j_call: TRBJ2-7
cdr3_aa: ASSLATGWDEQY

v_call: TRBV9
j_call: TRBJ2-3
cdr3_aa: ASSSSGRFLDTQY

v_call: TRBV25-1
j_call: TRBJ2-5
cdr3_aa: ASSEGVTQY

v_call: TRBV28
j_call: TRBJ2-1
cdr3_aa: ASSPGTLGGVGGLGEQF

v_call: TRBV11-2
j_call: TRBJ2-2
cdr3_aa: ASSLVGTGGGTGELF

v_call: TRBV7-9
j_call: TRBJ2-2
cdr3_aa: ASNSYSSGPNTGELF

v_call: TRBV9
j_call: TRBJ1-4
cdr3_aa: ASSGPPANEKLF

v_call: TRBV5-4
j_call: TRBJ2-2
cdr3_aa: ASSLAAGNTGELF

v_call: TRBV10-3
j_call: TRBJ2-6
cdr3_aa: AISESGYGANVLT

v_call: TRBV7-9
j_call: TRBJ2-6
cdr3_aa: ASSFPLGRSGANVLT

v_call: TRBV6-4
j_call: TRBJ2-1
cdr3_aa: ASSILAGGPNEQF

v_call: TRBV7-9
j_call: TRBJ2-1
cdr3_aa: ASSSRTSATEVNYNEQF

v_call: TRBV4-3
j_call: TRBJ1-5
cdr3_aa: ASSREWGGRNSNQPQH

v_call: TRBV2
j_call: TRBJ2-7
cdr3_aa: ASSDFYEQY

v_call: TRBV27
j_call: TRBJ2-1
cdr3_aa: ASRTAAYNEQF

v_call: TRBV4-2
j_call: TRBJ2-7
cdr3_aa: ASSQGDSSYEQY

v_call: TRBV7-9
j_call: TRBJ2-5
cdr3_aa: ASSSLFRGQY

v_call: TRBV19
j_call: TRBJ1-2
cdr3_aa: ASSPWTDGYT

v_call: TRBV5-1
j_call: TRBJ1-1
cdr3_aa: ASSLTGFIDTEAF

v_call: TRBV7-6
j_call: TRBJ2-1
cdr3_aa: ASSGTGQGFDEQF

v_call: TRBV5-1
j_call: TRBJ2-2
cdr3_aa: ASSPFSGELF

v_call: TRBV5-5
j_call: TRBJ1-1
cdr3_aa: ASSPQGDYTEAF

v_call: TRBV10-3
j_call: TRBJ2-7
cdr3_aa: AIGTSPPGRSYEQY

v_call: TRBV28
j_call: TRBJ2-7
cdr3_aa: ASSPPGQQSL

v_call: TRBV4-3
j_call: TRBJ1-2
cdr3_aa: ASSQESDRDYGYT

v_call: TRBV10-2
j_call: TRBJ1-5
cdr3_aa: ASSESTRGHQPQH

v_call: TRBV7-9
j_call: TRBJ2-3
cdr3_aa: ASSPRASTDTQY

v_call: TRBV5-4
j_call: TRBJ2-1
cdr3_aa: ASSGANLQGAIYNEQF

v_call: TRBV7-2
j_call: TRBJ2-1
cdr3_aa: ASSLLGVNEQF

v_call: TRBV7-2
j_call: TRBJ2-1
cdr3_aa: ASSLWGSRVDEQF

v_call: TRBV5-1
j_call: TRBJ2-5
cdr3_aa: ASSYSGRPQETQY

v_call: TRBV11-3
j_call: TRBJ2-7
cdr3_aa: ASSPRMESYEQY

v_call: TRBV7-2
j_call: TRBJ2-5
cdr3_aa: ASSLEGYQETQY

v_call: TRBV5-4
j_call: TRBJ2-1
cdr3_aa: ASSIGRTGSYNEQF

v_call: TRBV5-1
j_call: TRBJ2-1
cdr3_aa: ASSFSASGNYNEQF

v_call: TRBV11-2
j_call: TRBJ2-5
cdr3_aa: ASSQSWGVQETQY

v_call: TRBV29-1
j_call: TRBJ2-7
cdr3_aa: SVGLGNEQY

v_call: TRBV29-1
j_call: TRBJ2-3
cdr3_aa: SVEDLGGGNADTQY

v_call: TRBV27
j_call: TRBJ2-7
cdr3_aa: ASRGIPGGYEQY

v_call: TRBV4-1
j_call: TRBJ2-2
cdr3_aa: ASSQAGTSGTGELF

v_call: TRBV14
j_call: TRBJ2-1
cdr3_aa: ASSQVGTSENEQF

v_call: TRBV6-1
j_call: TRBJ2-1
cdr3_aa: ASSDTENTNNEQF

v_call: TRBV7-6
j_call: TRBJ2-1
cdr3_aa: ASSKQGNEQF

v_call: TRBV7-9
j_call: TRBJ2-7
cdr3_aa: ASSPGGRPEQY

v_call: TRBV28
j_call: TRBJ2-3
cdr3_aa: ATIGLVDPDTQY